These 15 T cell receptor beta chains were all obtained from the same sample, sequenced in a study of cytomegalovirus exposure and HLA in healthy donors. A multiplex PCR was run with 60 Vbeta primers and 13 Jbeta primers. The method was immunoSEQ multiplex PCR; TCRdb's version includes in-frame clones alone and lacks a portion of them. This sample yields 210,000 or so clones, of which 87% are seen a single time; 1% to 1.5% belongs to the top ten. Sequenced: PBMCs. All receptors come from a man younger than 40 in good health and CMV-seronegative.

The genes are TRBV5-1 and TRBJ1-2, with D possibly matching TRBD1 (6 bases). V gave up 3 bases and J gave up 4 bases, with 13 bases separating them. The CDR3 spans 14 residues. CDR1 and CDR2 from the germline V gene are SGHRS and YFSETQ. The CDR3 sequence: CASSSWTDGYGYTF. In nucleotides, the CDR3 is TGCGCCAGCAGCTCCTGGACAGACGGCTATGGCTACACCTTC.

Here the CDR3 DNA reads TGTGCCAGCAGTGAAACTCAGAGAGGGGGTGGATGGAATCAGCCCCAGCATTTT. It specifies CASSETQRGGGWNQPQHF. The chain has TRBV6-1 and TRBJ1-5, with D tentatively TRBD1 (6 bases). The length of the CDR3 is 18 residues. CDR1 is MNHNS, CDR2 SASEGT, per germline. Trimming removed 2 bases from V and 4 bases from J, with 21 bases in between.

This chain joins TRBV5-6 and TRBJ2-2, with 7 bases identical to TRBD1. CDR3 length equals 14 residues. V shed 4 bases and J 8 bases; nucleotides not matched to a gene: 8. Germline assignment: CDR1 SGHDT and CDR2 YYEEEE. DNA of the CDR3: TGTGCCAGCAGCCATGTCCGCAGGGGGGGGGAGCTGTTTTTT. Protein sequence: CASSHVRRGGELFF.

V usage is TRBV19 and J usage is TRBJ2-1; no clear D. Germline CDR1 reads LNHDA; CDR2 reads SQIVND (reference sequence). CDR3 length: 14 residues. Between the trimmed V and J ends, which lost 3 bases and 9 bases, there was a span of 15 bases. The CDR3 spells CASSIFVGKSEQFF. DNA for the CDR3: TGTGCCAGTAGTATCTTTGTTGGCAAAAGTGAGCAGTTCTTC. The full variable domain, completed using reference TRBV19 and TRBJ2-1, is DGGITQSPKYLFRKEGQNVTLSCEQNLNHDAMYWYRQDPGQGLRLIYYSQIVNDFQKGDIAEGYSVSREKKESFPLTVTSAQKNPTAFYLCASSIFVGKSEQFFGPGTRLTVL.

V gene TRBV2 combines with J gene TRBJ2-3; 9 nucleotides agree with TRBD2. Germline V gene data show CDR1 as SNHLY and CDR2 as FYNNEI. CDR3 length equals 11 residues. Unmatched junction bases numbered 7, after V lost 7 bases and J lost 14 bases. The CDR3 spells CASTGTSTLYF. CDR3 sequence (DNA): TGTGCCAGCACCGGGACTAGCACTCTGTATTTT.

This sequence joins TRBV7-9 and TRBJ2-7, with D possibly matching TRBD2 (6 bases). Trimming pared 5 bases from V and 5 bases from J, leaving 28 bases between. The CDR3 extends over 18 amino acids. Germline CDR1 SEHNR, CDR2 FQNEAQ (reference sequence). The CDR3 region is CASSPWGLKLVTEDEQYF. CDR3 bases: TGTGCCAGCAGCCCATGGGGACTGAAGTTAGTCACTGAAGACGAGCAGTACTTC.

The chain combines TRBV4-2 with TRBJ1-2; TRBD1 aligns across 7 bases. J was trimmed by 4 bases and V by 5 bases; bases with no gene match: 10. This CDR3 spans 15 amino acids. CDR1 is LGHNA and CDR2 is YNFKEQ in the germline V gene. The CDR3 DNA sequence: TGTGCCAGCAGCATAGGGGACAGCCGAGTCTATGGCTACACCTTC. This encodes CASSIGDSRVYGYTF.

V usage is TRBV10-3 and J usage is TRBJ2-7, with 7 nucleotides matching TRBD1. CDR3 length equals 14 residues. From germline, CDR1 is ENHRY and CDR2 SYGVKD. The V segment lost 5 bases and the J segment 0 bases; nucleotides outside the gene matches: 4. The CDR3, as DNA: TGTGCCATCAGTTCCGGGACAGTCTCCTACGAGCAGTACTTC. Protein sequence: CAISSGTVSYEQYF.

This clone was observed a few times. This rearrangement joins TRBV11-2 to TRBJ1-1, with TRBD1 matching 9 bases. The CDR3 sequence is 15 residues long. V lost 3 bases, J lost 10 bases, and 12 bases stayed unmatched. CDR1 and CDR2 (germline): SGHAT, FQNNGV. CDR3: CASSFTGQGIGRAFF. The CDR3 bases are TGTGCCAGCAGCTTCACGGGACAGGGAATCGGTAGAGCTTTCTTT.

V usage is TRBV19 and J usage is TRBJ2-2, with D perhaps TRBD1 (6 bases). The V end lost 5 bases, the J end lost 2 bases, and 24 bases lay between the germline ends. Per germline, CDR1 LNHDA and CDR2 SQIVND (reference sequence). The CDR3 extends over 19 amino acids. The CDR3 DNA is TGTGCCAGTAGTGTCCCCCACGGGACACAGCTGTCCAACACCGGGGAGCTGTTTTTT. Translating gives CASSVPHGTQLSNTGELFF.

The count of this clone is one. The J gene is TRBJ1-1, the V gene TRBV7-2; D possibly corresponds to TRBD1 (5 bases). Trimming removed 4 bases at V and 2 bases at J, with 11 bases between. CDR3 size: 14 residues. Germline V lookup: CDR1 SGHTA, CDR2 FQGNSA. The CDR3 reads CASSWAGLNTEAFF. The CDR3 DNA reads as TGTGCCAGCAGCTGGGCGGGGCTAAACACTGAAGCTTTCTTT.

The gene calls are TRBV27 and TRBJ1-4, with 10 bases matching TRBD1. CDR1 is MNHEY, CDR2 SMNVEV, per germline (reference sequence). The CDR3 contains 15 residues. V lost 5 bases, J lost 8 bases, and 8 bases stayed unmatched. The CDR3 sequence: CASSLMTGGEEKLFF. For the CDR3, the DNA is TGTGCCAGCAGTCTGATGACAGGGGGCGAAGAAAAACTGTTTTTT. The full variable domain, rest sourced from reference TRBV27 and TRBJ1-4, is EAQVTQNPRYLITVTGKKLTVTCSQNMNHEYMSWYRQDPGLGLRQIYYSMNVEVTDKGDVPEGYKVSRKEKRNFPLILESPSPNQTSLYFCASSLMTGGEEKLFFGSGTQLSVL.

V and J are TRBV2 and TRBJ2-5; D not certain. V was cut by 6 bases and J by 8 bases, with 25 bases left in between. Germline assignment: CDR1 SNHLY and CDR2 FYNNEI. The CDR3 spans 16 residues. Here the CDR3 reads CASRVVLLIREGTQYF. CDR3 sequence (DNA): TGTGCCAGCAGGGTAGTACTACTCATAAGAGAAGGAACCCAGTACTTC.

This chain uses TRBV4-2 with TRBJ2-1; 8 bases agree with TRBD2. J lost 4 bases, V lost 0 bases, and 11 bases had no gene match. Germline V gene sequence: CDR1 LGHNA, CDR2 YNFKEQ. The CDR3 has 18 residues. This CDR3 reads CASSQDPRGAGAYNEQFF. The DNA of the CDR3 is TGTGCCAGCAGCCAAGATCCCCGGGGAGCGGGAGCATACAATGAGCAGTTCTTC.

The chain couples TRBV7-6 to TRBJ2-3; possibly TRBD1 for D (6 bases). The germline V gene encodes CDR1 SGHVS and CDR2 FNYEAQ. The germline V and J ends were trimmed by 1 base and 3 bases, with 17 bases remaining between them. The CDR3 consists of 17 residues. The DNA for the CDR3 is TGTGCCAGCAGCTTAGGGGTTAGGGGGAGCACGACAGATACGCAGTATTTT. Residues: CASSLGVRGSTTDTQYF.